This TCR beta chain was recorded in a study of shared T cell receptors in the human thymus. Sequencing was performed with immunoSEQ multiplex PCR; in TCRdb, only in-frame clones are kept and a portion is missing. The sample holds about 380,000 clones, 85% to 95% seen once. This receptor was taken from a human donor. Sequenced: thymocytes.

The CDR3 region has the DNA TGTGCCAGCAGTCCGCGGGAGGAAGTCGCCTACGAGCAGTACTTC. This gives the protein CASSPREEVAYEQYF. The rearrangement joins TRBV27 to TRBJ2-7, with TRBD2 matching 8 bases. Losses at the gene ends were 5 bases for V and 2 bases for J; bases not matched to a gene: 8. The germline CDR1 and CDR2 sequences are MNHEY and SMNVEV (reference sequence). The CDR3 contains 15 residues.